What follows is one TCR beta chain and its context. There are many counts of this clonotype. What antigen it recognizes has not been identified. Within one base of it there is no much larger clone, and no base qualities were kept. This sample is drawn from a study of T cells in Graves' hyperthyroidism and ophthalmopathy (dated by TCRdb to the late 2010s). Regarding the research as a whole: Peripheral blood samples were taken at initial diagnosis, before any treatment was given. A discovery cohort of about 96 patients, about 40 with Graves' ophthalmopathy and about 60 with stable Graves' hyperthyroidism, was used to find distinguishing TCR V-J signatures. Prospective prediction of ophthalmopathy was tested in an independent validation cohort of fewer than 20 hyperthyroidism patients and 17 patients who later progressed to ophthalmopathy. The 95 to 100 discovery patients were randomly split 7:3 into training and test sets. The study also compared thyroid tissue and blood T-cell repertoires from five or six Graves' hyperthyroidism patients. Once sampling was done, hyperthyroidism patients were given methimazole at a starting dose of 30 mg daily, whereas ophthalmopathy patients were given high-dose intravenous methylprednisolone. TCR Vbeta CDR3 sequencing of some 140 peripheral blood samples (approximately 44 ophthalmopathy, 75 to 85 hyperthyroidism and approximately 17 progressor patients) is reported in the paper.

The germline V gene gives CDR1 as SGHAT and CDR2 as FQNNGV. From the cysteine up to the phenylalanine, the CDR3 has a length of 15 residues. Kept here is only the CDR3 DNA, which spans 45 bases and is read in frame from base 1. The germline ends are 12 bases apart after V is trimmed by 0 bases and J by 4 bases. Study-wide findings and limitations: A 13 V-J signature model separated ophthalmopathy from stable hyperthyroidism, with around 90% sensitivity and 81.08% specificity in cross-validation and 80%/75% in testing. In validation, the model predicted progression to ophthalmopathy with approximately 69% sensitivity and 72% to 85% specificity, a median of 6.5 months before onset. Sample size was not statistically predetermined, and blinding of investigators to group allocation was not performed. Most expanded thyroid clonotypes (frequency above 0.001) were also detected in blood, suggesting blood repertoires may reflect thyroid immune responses.

In the ophthalmopathy patients, disease was moderately to severely active, with a Clinical Activity Score of 3 or more, a NOSPECS grade of 4 or more, and a duration of less than 3 months. Patients with uncontrolled infections, other autoimmune diseases, pregnancy or lactation were excluded. Diagnoses relied on clinical symptoms, serum thyroxine and TRAb, thyroid ultrasound and orbital computed tomography. PBMCs were separated from about 10 ml of fresh peripheral blood using Ficoll-Paque density gradient centrifugation. Total RNA was extracted with Trizol reagent, and quality was checked on an Agilent 2100 Bioanalyzer. The TCR beta CDR3 regions were amplified from the RNA transcripts. For the first round of RT-PCR on the TCR CDR3, the HTBI primer set was used together with the Qiagen OneStep RT-PCR kit. Libraries were constructed in a second round of multiplex PCR, after which size selection and purification were performed. Paired-end sequencing of the libraries was performed with 100 bp reads on an Illumina HiSeq2000. Regarding the original processing steps: SOAPnuke was used to process the raw data, throwing out any read that contained adapters or uncalled bases, had a mean Phred below 15, or lacked an exact constant-primer or identifier match. High-quality paired reads were merged using COPE v1.2.5, and each unique nucleotide sequence was defined as a clonotype. MiTCR v1.1 was used to align clonotypes to the IMGT TRBV, TRBD and TRBJ reference segments. Only V-J combinations with frequency above 0.0001, covering roughly 99% of repertoires, were analysed. A TCS score was defined as the ratio between F50 (clonal expansion) and ExV (chaos), using BLOSUM62-based TCRdist between CDR3 peptides within each V-J. Welch's t-statistics and random forest reduced around 510 V-J features to 10 to 15, which were used in a naive Bayes classifier (R e1071). Starting from the raw public reads, TCRdb applied fastp trimming at Q25, assembled clones with MiXCR and retained in-frame beta chains. For every CDR3 protein sequence, its rows merge into one entry that carries the most common genes and DNA. The V and J calls were not made by the authors but by TCRdb's processing. The sample table holds 450,000 to 550,000 distinct CDR3 sequences, of which about 24% were seen once. Together, the top ten hold roughly 12% of the sample.

The sequenced sample was blood. This TCR came from a woman aged 25 to 39 with Graves' ophthalmopathy. The chain is made from TRBV11-2 and TRBJ1-2; the best D guess is TRBD1, with 6 bases matching. The nucleotide sequence reads as follows: TGTGCCAGCAGCTTAGAGTTTGGGGGCGGCTATGGCTACACCTTC. Translated, this is CASSLEFGGGYGYTF.